This T cell receptor beta chain was sequenced for a study of identical twins. Study findings and constraints: Invariant MAIT and iNKT cells are populations that could partly confound zero-insertion analyses. Insertions were reduced in abundant cord blood beta clonotypes but not in memory repertoires.

The length of the CDR3 is 15 residues. Trimming at V came to 3 bases and at J to 5 bases, leaving 8 bases not matched to a gene. This clonotype was recorded a few times. Antigen unknown. With template switching, a universal primer site was added, and the cDNA carried unique molecular identifiers. TCRdb re-derived calls from the 5' RACE reads in MiXCR, one entry per CDR3 protein. The sample consists of hundreds of thousands of distinct CDR3 sequences, approximately 6.1% of them appearing once. The sequencing sample was made of naive T cells sorted from blood. The chain employs TRBV12-3 or TRBV12-4 and TRBJ2-5, with 8 nucleotides matching TRBD1. The TCR was taken from a man aged 18 to 30 in good health. The DNA of the CDR3 is TGTGCCAGCAGTTTCACCCAGGGGGCTGGGGAGACCCAGTACTTC. This gives the protein CASSFTQGAGETQYF.